The source of this TCR beta chain is a study of OX40 agonist ivuxolimab in advanced cancers. Study as a whole: Two patients with cutaneous melanoma and one with hepatocellular carcinoma, three in total, showed partial responses.

Sequenced by immunoSEQ multiplex PCR; TCRdb stores in-frame clones only, minus some. In the table there are about 93,000 clones, around 92% of which are singletons. Deletions cut 2 bases from V and 9 bases from J, with 15 bases between. Germline loops: CDR1 SGDLS, CDR2 YYNGEE. This CDR3 spans 14 amino acids. Concerning this clone itself: What it binds is unknown.

Findings and limits, study-wide: Clonal expansion from baseline to week 6 occurred in both CD4+ and CD8+ T cells.

Autoimmune disease history or systemic immunosuppression led to patient exclusion. Source: CD4+ or CD8+ T cells sorted from blood, taken in a trial of the OX40 agonist ivuxolimab. This TCR came from an adult with an advanced solid tumor such as melanoma, head and neck, liver or kidney cancer. The rearrangement joins TRBV9 to TRBJ2-1; possible D gene TRBD1, 6 bases. CDR3 region: CASSVPSQGGEQFF. As DNA, the CDR3 is TGTGCCAGCAGCGTTCCATCTCAAGGGGGTGAGCAGTTCTTC. Full variable domain (missing parts from reference TRBV9 and TRBJ2-1): DSGVTQTPKHLITATGQRVTLRCSPRSGDLSVYWYQQSLDQGLQFLIQYYNGEERAKGNILERFSAQQFPDLHSELNLSSLELGDSALYFCASSVPSQGGEQFFGPGTRLTVL.